The sequence of this TCR beta chain was determined in a study of CD8+ T cells in alopecia areata. In germline, CDR1 is SGHDT, CDR2 YYEEEE. Losses at the gene ends were 2 bases for V and 2 bases for J; bases not matched to a gene: 5. The CDR3 runs to 15 residues. The treatment denotes: oral pan-JAK inhibitor, 5-10 mg twice daily. The authors extracted RNA and reverse transcribed it into cDNA as the sequencing template. Libraries were prepared by immunoSEQ multiplex PCR; TCRdb keeps only in-frame clonotypes and omits some of them. The profile shows 150,000 to 200,000 clones, 64% of them singletons. The input for sequencing was CD4+ T cells sorted from blood, taken around week 47, from a patient treated with tofacitinib. V and J are TRBV5-6 and TRBJ1-1, with TRBD1 matching 8 bases. This TCR was recovered from a human donor with alopecia areata. The CDR3 is CASSLTGTGNTEAFF. The CDR3 DNA follows: TGTGCCAGCAGCTTAACCGGGACAGGCAACACTGAAGCTTTCTTT.